The 8 T cell receptor beta chains reported below all come from one sample, sequenced in a study of response to subunit inactivated influenza vaccine. From the RT-PCR reads, TCRdb called clonotypes with MiXCR, one entry per CDR3 protein. The sample consists of roughly 550,000 distinct CDR3 sequences, approximately 24% of them appearing once. These data were also reused for a study on T cells expressing NK-cell markers. That work adds: TCR beta libraries carry UMIs added by 5'RACE template switching.

Sequencing was performed on CD4+ T cells sorted from PBMCs, taken 12 days after vaccination. These receptors came from a man aged 45-65 years who received an inactivated influenza vaccine.

This clonotype was seen more than once but under ten times. The chain joins TRBV28 to TRBJ2-3, with 8 bases matching TRBD2. The V segment lost 3 bases and the J segment 4 bases; nucleotides outside the gene matches: 6. Looked up from germline, CDR1 is MDHEN and CDR2 is SYDVKM. The CDR3 contains 15 residues. The CDR3 nucleotides are TGTGCCAGCAGTTTGGCTAGCGGGCTCTCAGATACGCAGTATTTT. Translating gives CASSLASGLSDTQYF.

This sequence joins TRBV24-1 and TRBJ2-1, with a tentative D call TRBD2 (5 bases). Germline V gene data show CDR1 as KGHDR and CDR2 as SFDVKD. The CDR3 is made up of 14 amino acids. V lost 4 bases and J lost 7, with 13 bases in between. CDR3 bases: TGTGCCACCAGTGACCTCATAGGCGGGAATGAGCAGTTCTTC. It encodes CATSDLIGGNEQFF.

V is TRBV18 and J is TRBJ1-2, with TRBD1 identical over 7 bases. Losses at the gene ends were 0 bases for V and 4 bases for J; bases not matched to a gene: 2. Germline CDR1 is KGHSH and CDR2 is LQKENI. The CDR3 loop spans 14 amino acids. CDR3 region: CASSPPSGGYGYTF. CDR3 DNA sequence: TGTGCCAGCTCACCACCTTCAGGGGGCTATGGCTACACCTTC.

This clonotype was detected ten times or more. J is TRBJ2-3 and V is TRBV6-1; 9 bases are shared with TRBD2. Germline CDR1 is MNHNS and CDR2 is SASEGT. The CDR3 contains 15 residues. The V and J ends lost 4 bases and 6 bases, in that order; junction bases with no gene match: 8. The chain's CDR3 is CASSALAGEWDTQYF. The CDR3 DNA follows: TGTGCCAGCAGTGCACTAGCGGGCGAGTGGGATACGCAGTATTTT.

CDR3: CSLIAGARGYTQYF. Written as DNA, the CDR3 is TGCAGTCTAATAGCGGGGGCCCGCGGGTATACGCAGTATTTT. This chain connects TRBV20-1 to TRBJ2-3; the match to TRBD2 covers 9 bases. The trim removed 8 bases at V and 7 bases at J, leaving 13 bases unmatched. CDR3 length: 14 amino acids. The germline V gene encodes CDR1 DFQATT and CDR2 SNEGSKA (reference sequence).

This clonotype was seen repeatedly, ten times or more. The V gene is TRBV6-6, the J gene TRBJ2-3; the D is unclear. The germline V and J ends were trimmed by 5 bases and 0 bases, with 3 bases remaining between them. Germline V gene lookup returns CDR1 MNHNY and CDR2 SVGAGI (reference sequence). This CDR3 is built from 12 residues. Written as DNA, the CDR3 is TGTGCCAGCAGTCACAGCACAGATACGCAGTATTTT. Protein product: CASSHSTDTQYF.

The chain recombines TRBV11-2 with TRBJ2-7, with 10 bases identical to TRBD1. CDR3 length: 15 amino acids. V lost 5 bases and J lost 3; bases outside the gene matches: 7. Germline V gene sequence: CDR1 SGHAT, CDR2 FQNNGV. CDR3 protein: CASSPNRDRGYEQYF. CDR3 nucleotides: TGTGCCAGCAGCCCAAACCGGGACAGGGGCTACGAGCAGTACTTC.

V is TRBV18 and J is TRBJ2-3; D uncertain. The CDR3 runs 14 residues. Germline V gene lookup returns CDR1 KGHSH and CDR2 LQKENI. The ends were cut back, 3 bases at V and 2 bases at J, with 9 bases in the middle. The CDR3 DNA is TGTGCCAGCTCACCTGACGGAAACACAGATACGCAGTATTTT. This sequence encodes CASSPDGNTDTQYF.